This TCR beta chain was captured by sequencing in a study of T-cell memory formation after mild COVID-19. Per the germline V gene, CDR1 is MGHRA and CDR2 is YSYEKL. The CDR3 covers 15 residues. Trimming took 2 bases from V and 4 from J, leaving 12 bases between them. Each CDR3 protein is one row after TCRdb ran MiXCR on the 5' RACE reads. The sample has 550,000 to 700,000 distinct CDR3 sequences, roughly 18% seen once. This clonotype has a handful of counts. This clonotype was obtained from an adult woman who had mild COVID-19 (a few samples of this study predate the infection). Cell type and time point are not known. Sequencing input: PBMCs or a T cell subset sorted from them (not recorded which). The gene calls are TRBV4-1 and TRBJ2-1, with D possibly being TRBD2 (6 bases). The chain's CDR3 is CASSQPGLLYNEQFF. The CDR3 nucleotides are TGCGCCAGCAGCCAACCGGGACTGCTGTACAATGAGCAGTTCTTC.